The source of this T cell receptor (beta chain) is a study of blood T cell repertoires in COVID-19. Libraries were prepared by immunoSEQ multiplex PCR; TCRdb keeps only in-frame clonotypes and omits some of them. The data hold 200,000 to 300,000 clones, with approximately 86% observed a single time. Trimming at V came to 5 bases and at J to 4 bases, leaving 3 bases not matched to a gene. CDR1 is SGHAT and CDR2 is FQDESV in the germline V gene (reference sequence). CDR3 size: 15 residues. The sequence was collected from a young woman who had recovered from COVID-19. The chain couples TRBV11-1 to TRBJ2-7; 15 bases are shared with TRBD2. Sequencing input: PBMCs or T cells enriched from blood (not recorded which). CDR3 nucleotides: TGTGCCAGCAGCCCCGGACTAGCGGGGGGGTACGAGCAGTACTTC. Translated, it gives CASSPGLAGGYEQYF.